This T cell receptor (beta chain) is from a study of low-dose radiotherapy and immunotherapy resistance in tumors. The wider study: Intravenous cyclophosphamide at 200 mg/m2 preceded radiation and immunotherapy by one day, every two weeks.

Sample time point: before trial treatment. The donors, trial participants, received nivolumab, ipilimumab, aspirin, low-dose cyclophosphamide and low-dose radiotherapy. This clonotype was detected only a few times. The CDR3 has 14 amino acids. From germline, CDR1 is MNHEY and CDR2 SVGEGT. The V segment lost 7 bases and the J segment 4 bases; nucleotides outside the gene matches: 8. Alpha- and beta-chain coverage of first-strand cDNA came from TRAV- and TRBV-specific primers. Over roughly 20 PCR cycles, TCRs were amplified from a constant-region primer and V-primer adapter. Amplifying the isolated mRNA was done by in vitro transcription. TCRdb reanalysed the reads using MiXCR and keeps one entry per CDR3 protein. The sample has 70,000 to 95,000 distinct CDR3 sequences, 18% seen once.

The source was PBMCs, collected before treatment. This TCR came from a male donor with prostate cancer. V usage is TRBV6-2 or TRBV6-3 and J usage is TRBJ2-3; 7 bases fit TRBD2. The CDR3 nucleotides read TGTGCCAGCAAGCTAGGACTAGGGGCAGATACGCAGTATTTT. This codes for CASKLGLGADTQYF.